This T cell receptor (beta chain) was retrieved from a study of lymphopenia after photon versus proton radiotherapy. The assay was immunoSEQ multiplex PCR, and TCRdb's table has in-frame clones only and misses some. The sample holds 55,000 to 75,000 clones, approximately 91% seen once. Regarding this clone: The antigen is not known.

Study results and caveats: Photon-treated patients lost naive T cells and TCR diversity; proton-treated stayed stable. Post-nadir TCR diversity decline inversely tracked overall survival among those who died. After the lymphocyte nadir, photon-treated repertoires showed oligoclonal expansion, especially of CD8+ Temra cells.

This receptor was identified in a woman aged 70 to 79 with pancreatic cancer. This specimen consisted of peripheral blood, obtained from a patient treated with photon-based radiotherapy.

The CDR3 DNA is TGTGCCAGCAGCTTATCAGGGGCGACGAACACCGGGGAGCTGTTTTTT. It specifies CASSLSGATNTGELFF. The chain carries TRBV7-3 and TRBJ2-2, with D perhaps TRBD1 (6 bases). CDR1 SGHTA and CDR2 FQGTGA come from the germline V gene. CDR3 length equals 16 residues. V lost 2 bases, J lost 0 bases, and 10 bases lay in between.